The next 3 T cell receptor beta chains were all read from a single sample in a study of beta chain features in type 1 diabetes. Of the isolated RNA, all was reverse transcribed, and so the sequenced material was expressed TCRB transcripts. Produced via immunoSEQ multiplex PCR; TCRdb's table is partial and in-frame only. The sample has a few hundred thousand clones; 25% to 35% are singletons. The sample was central memory CD4+ T cells from blood. These receptors came from a man aged 25 to 40 in good health.

This clone appeared a few times. The V gene is TRBV29-1, the J gene TRBJ2-7; a possible D gene is TRBD2 (5 bases). CDR3 length equals 12 residues. Trimming removed 3 bases from V and 8 bases from J, with 14 bases in between. The germline CDR1 and CDR2 sequences are SQVTM and ANQGSEA. The CDR3 reads CSVDLNSGQQYF. CDR3 bases: TGCAGCGTTGACCTCAACAGCGGCCAGCAGTACTTC.

The CDR3 DNA reads as TGTGCCAGCAGCTTCGGGACTGGGTACACCGGGGAGCTGTTTTTT. It is translated as CASSFGTGYTGELFF. The chain uses TRBV7-2 and TRBJ2-2; the D gene is possibly TRBD2 (6 bases). With 3 bases removed from V and 3 bases from J, the gap between germline ends came to 11 bases. CDR3 length: 15 amino acids. Germline-derived CDR1 and CDR2 are SGHTA and FQGNSA.

This clone was seen more than once but under ten times. V usage is TRBV7-2 and J usage is TRBJ1-1; 9 bases align to TRBD1. CDR3 size: 16 residues. Losses at the gene ends were 5 bases for V and 5 bases for J; bases not matched to a gene: 12. CDR1 is SGHTA and CDR2 is FQGNSA in the germline V gene. In DNA form, the CDR3 reads TGTGCCAGCAGCCTGAGGGGACAGGGAACGGGGACTGAAGCTTTCTTT. This translates into CASSLRGQGTGTEAFF.